This TCR beta chain was captured by sequencing in a study of human T cells and chemical hapten exposure. TCRdb re-derived calls from the RACE reads in MiXCR, one entry per CDR3 protein. The sample shows 90,000 or so distinct CDR3 sequences, roughly 8.5% of them seen only once. Germline trimming cut 1 base from V and 7 bases from J; bases unmatched to any gene: 5. The CDR3 runs 15 residues. Germline V gene lookup returns CDR1 SGHDT and CDR2 YYEEEE. This clonotype was counted ten times or more. Time point meaning: pre-sensitization, week 0. The treatment: therapeutic diphenylcyclopropenone sensitization with weekly scalp DPC.

The chain is built from TRBV5-6 and TRBJ2-1, with 10 bases matching TRBD1. The sequence derives from a man aged 40-49 years with alopecia areata. Some clones in this sample may be carry-over from other donors' samples. The starting material was whole blood, obtained in connection with sensitization to the hapten diphenylcyclopropenone (DPC). CDR3 DNA sequence: TGTGCCAGCAGCTTGTTCCGGACAGGGGGTAATGAGCAGTTCTTC. It codes for CASSLFRTGGNEQFF.